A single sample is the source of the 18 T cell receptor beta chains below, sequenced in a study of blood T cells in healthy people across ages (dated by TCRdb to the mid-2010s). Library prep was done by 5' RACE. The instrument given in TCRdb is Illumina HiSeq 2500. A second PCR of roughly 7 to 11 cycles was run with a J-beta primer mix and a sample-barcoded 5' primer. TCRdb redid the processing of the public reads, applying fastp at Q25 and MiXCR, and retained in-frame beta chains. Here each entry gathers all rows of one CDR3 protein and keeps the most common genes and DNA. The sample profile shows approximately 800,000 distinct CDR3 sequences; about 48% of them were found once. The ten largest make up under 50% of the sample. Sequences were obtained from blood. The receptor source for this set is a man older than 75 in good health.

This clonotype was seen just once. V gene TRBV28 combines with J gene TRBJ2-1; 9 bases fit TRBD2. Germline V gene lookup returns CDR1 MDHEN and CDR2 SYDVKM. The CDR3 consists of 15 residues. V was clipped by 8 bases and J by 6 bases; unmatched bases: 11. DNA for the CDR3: TGTGCCAGCCAGCGAGCGGGAGGCCCCCGCAATGAGCAGTTCTTC. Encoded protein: CASQRAGGPRNEQFF.

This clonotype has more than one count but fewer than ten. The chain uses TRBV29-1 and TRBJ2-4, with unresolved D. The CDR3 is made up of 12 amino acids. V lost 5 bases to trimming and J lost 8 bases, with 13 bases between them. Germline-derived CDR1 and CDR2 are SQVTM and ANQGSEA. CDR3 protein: CSVRGGDDIQYF. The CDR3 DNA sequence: TGCAGCGTTCGAGGTGGCGACGACATTCAGTACTTC.

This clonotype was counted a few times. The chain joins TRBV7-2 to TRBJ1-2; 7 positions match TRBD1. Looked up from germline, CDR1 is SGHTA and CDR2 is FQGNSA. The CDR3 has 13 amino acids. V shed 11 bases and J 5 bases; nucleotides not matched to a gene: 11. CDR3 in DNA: TGTGCCGGTGAGGACAGGAGAGGTTATGGCTACACCTTC. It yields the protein CAGEDRRGYGYTF.

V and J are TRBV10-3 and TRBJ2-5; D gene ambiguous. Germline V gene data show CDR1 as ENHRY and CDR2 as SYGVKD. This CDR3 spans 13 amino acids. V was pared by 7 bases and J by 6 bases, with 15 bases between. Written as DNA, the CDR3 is TGTGCCATCAAAGAAGGGCCGGGCCAGACCCAGTACTTC. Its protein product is CAIKEGPGQTQYF.

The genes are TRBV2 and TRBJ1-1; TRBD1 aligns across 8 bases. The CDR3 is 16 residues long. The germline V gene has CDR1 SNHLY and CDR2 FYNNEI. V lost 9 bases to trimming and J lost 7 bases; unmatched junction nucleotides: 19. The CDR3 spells CASLRGRGWGDNEAFF. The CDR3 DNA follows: TGTGCCAGTCTCAGGGGGCGCGGGTGGGGGGACAATGAAGCTTTCTTT.

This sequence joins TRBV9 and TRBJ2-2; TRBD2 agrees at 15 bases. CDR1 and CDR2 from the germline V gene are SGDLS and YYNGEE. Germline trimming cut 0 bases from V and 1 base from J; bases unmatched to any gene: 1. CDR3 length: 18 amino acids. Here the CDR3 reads CASSVGTSGRVNTGELFF. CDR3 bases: TGTGCCAGCAGCGTAGGGACTAGCGGGAGGGTGAACACCGGGGAGCTGTTTTTT.

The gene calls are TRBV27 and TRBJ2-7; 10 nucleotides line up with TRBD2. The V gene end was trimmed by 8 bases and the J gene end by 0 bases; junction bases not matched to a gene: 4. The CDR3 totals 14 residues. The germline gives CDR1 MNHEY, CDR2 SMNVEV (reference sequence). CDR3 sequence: CASCRLAGSYEQYF. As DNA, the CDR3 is TGTGCCAGCTGTCGACTAGCGGGCTCCTACGAGCAGTACTTC.

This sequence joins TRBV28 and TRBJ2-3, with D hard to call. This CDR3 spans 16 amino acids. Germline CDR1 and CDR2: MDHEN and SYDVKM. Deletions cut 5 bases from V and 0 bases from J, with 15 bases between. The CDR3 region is CASSPPGIPSTDTQYF. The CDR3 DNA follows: TGTGCCAGCAGTCCACCGGGCATCCCTAGCACAGATACGCAGTATTTT.

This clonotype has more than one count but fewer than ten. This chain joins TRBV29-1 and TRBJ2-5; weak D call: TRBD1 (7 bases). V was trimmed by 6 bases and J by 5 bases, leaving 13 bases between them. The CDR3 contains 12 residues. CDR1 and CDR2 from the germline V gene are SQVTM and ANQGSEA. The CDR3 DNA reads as TGCAGCGTGGAGGGGGCGACGGAGACCCAGTACTTC. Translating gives CSVEGATETQYF.

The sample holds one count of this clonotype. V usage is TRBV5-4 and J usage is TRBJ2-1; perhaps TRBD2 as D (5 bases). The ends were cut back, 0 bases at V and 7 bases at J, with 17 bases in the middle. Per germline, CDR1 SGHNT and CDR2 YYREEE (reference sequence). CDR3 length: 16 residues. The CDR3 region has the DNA TGTGCCAGCAGCTTGGGCGGCGGGCCGAGCAGGAATGAGCAGTTCTTC. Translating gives CASSLGGGPSRNEQFF. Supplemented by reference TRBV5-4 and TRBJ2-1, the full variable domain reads ETGVTQSPTHLIKTRGQQVTLRCSSQSGHNTVSWYQQALGQGPQFIFQYYREEENGRGNFPPRFSGLQFPNYSSELNVNALELDDSALYLCASSLGGGPSRNEQFFGPGTRLTVL.

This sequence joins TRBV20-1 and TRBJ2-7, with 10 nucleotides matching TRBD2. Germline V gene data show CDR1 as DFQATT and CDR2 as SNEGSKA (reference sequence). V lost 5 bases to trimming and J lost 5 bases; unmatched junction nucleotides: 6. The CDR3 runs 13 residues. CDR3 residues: CSAASGRTNEQYF. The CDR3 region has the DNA TGCAGTGCTGCTAGCGGGAGAACCAACGAGCAGTACTTC.

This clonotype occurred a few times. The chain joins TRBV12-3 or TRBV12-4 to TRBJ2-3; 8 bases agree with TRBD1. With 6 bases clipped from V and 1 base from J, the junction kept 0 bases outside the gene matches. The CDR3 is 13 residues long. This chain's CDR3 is CASRGQGTDTQYF. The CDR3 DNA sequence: TGTGCCAGCAGGGGACAGGGCACAGATACGCAGTATTTT.

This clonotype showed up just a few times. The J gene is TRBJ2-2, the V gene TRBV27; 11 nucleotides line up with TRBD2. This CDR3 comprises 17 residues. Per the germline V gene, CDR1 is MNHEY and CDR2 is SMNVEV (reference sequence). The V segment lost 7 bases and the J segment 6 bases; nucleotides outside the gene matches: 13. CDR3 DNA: TGTGCCAGCACCGGAGGGAAGGGACTAGCGGCTTCCGGGGAGCTGTTTTTT. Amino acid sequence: CASTGGKGLAASGELFF.

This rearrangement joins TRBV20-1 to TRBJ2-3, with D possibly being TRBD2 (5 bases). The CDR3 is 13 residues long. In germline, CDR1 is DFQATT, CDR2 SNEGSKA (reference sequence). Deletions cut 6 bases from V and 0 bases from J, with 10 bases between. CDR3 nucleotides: TGCAGTGCCGGACTGGGGAGCACAGATACGCAGTATTTT. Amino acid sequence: CSAGLGSTDTQYF.

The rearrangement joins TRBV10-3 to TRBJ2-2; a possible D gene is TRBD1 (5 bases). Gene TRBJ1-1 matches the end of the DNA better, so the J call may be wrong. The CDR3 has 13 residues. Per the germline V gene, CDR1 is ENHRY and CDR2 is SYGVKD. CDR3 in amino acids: CAISETTGGRAFF. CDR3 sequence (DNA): TGTGCCATCAGTGAGACTACAGGAGGGCGAGCTTTCTTT.

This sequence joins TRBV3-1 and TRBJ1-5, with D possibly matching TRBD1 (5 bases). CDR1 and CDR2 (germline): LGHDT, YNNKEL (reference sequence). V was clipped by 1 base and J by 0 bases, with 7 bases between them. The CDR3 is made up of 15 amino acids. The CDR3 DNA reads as TGTGCCAGCAGCCAAGGGGGGAATAGCAATCAGCCCCAGCATTTT. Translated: CASSQGGNSNQPQHF.

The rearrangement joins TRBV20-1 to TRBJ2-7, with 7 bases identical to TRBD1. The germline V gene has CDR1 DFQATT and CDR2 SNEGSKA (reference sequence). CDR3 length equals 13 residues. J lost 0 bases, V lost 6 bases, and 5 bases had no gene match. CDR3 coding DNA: TGCAGTGCAATGACAGGGCCCTCCTACGAGCAGTACTTC. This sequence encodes CSAMTGPSYEQYF.

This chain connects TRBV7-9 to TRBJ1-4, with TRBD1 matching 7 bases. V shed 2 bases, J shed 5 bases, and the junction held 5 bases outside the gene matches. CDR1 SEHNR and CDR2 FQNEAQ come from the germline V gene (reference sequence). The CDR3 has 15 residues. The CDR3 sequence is CASSLSAGQNEKLFF. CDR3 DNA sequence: TGTGCCAGCAGCTTATCGGCGGGACAGAATGAAAAACTGTTTTTT. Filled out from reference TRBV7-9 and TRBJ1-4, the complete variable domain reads DTGVSQNPRHKITKRGQNVTFRCDPISEHNRLYWYRQTLGQGPEFLTYFQNEAQLEKSRLLSDRFSAERPKGSFSTLEIQRTEQGDSAMYLCASSLSAGQNEKLFFGSGTQLSVL.